The clone carrying this T cell receptor beta chain came up a few times. V was pared by 4 bases and J by 1 base, with 14 bases between. Germline V CDR1 and CDR2: GTSNPN, SVGIG (reference sequence). The CDR3 totals 16 residues. The study ran its PCR with 60 Vbeta and 13 Jbeta primers. Measured with immunoSEQ multiplex PCR; TCRdb has only the in-frame clones, and not every one. The table lists over 90,000 clones, approximately 64% of them singletons. These data come from a study of cytomegalovirus exposure and HLA in healthy donors. Study-wide background: The 110 million or so unique TCR beta sequences, from about 190 million T cells, were found by an earlier analysis.

This TCR derives from a man aged 55 to 70 in good health and CMV-seronegative. The gene calls are TRBV30 and TRBJ1-6, with D perhaps matching TRBD1 (6 bases). The specimen was PBMCs. The CDR3 spells CAWKRGGVSYNSPLHF. The CDR3 region has the DNA TGTGCCTGGAAAAGAGGGGGGGTTTCCTATAATTCACCCCTCCACTTT.